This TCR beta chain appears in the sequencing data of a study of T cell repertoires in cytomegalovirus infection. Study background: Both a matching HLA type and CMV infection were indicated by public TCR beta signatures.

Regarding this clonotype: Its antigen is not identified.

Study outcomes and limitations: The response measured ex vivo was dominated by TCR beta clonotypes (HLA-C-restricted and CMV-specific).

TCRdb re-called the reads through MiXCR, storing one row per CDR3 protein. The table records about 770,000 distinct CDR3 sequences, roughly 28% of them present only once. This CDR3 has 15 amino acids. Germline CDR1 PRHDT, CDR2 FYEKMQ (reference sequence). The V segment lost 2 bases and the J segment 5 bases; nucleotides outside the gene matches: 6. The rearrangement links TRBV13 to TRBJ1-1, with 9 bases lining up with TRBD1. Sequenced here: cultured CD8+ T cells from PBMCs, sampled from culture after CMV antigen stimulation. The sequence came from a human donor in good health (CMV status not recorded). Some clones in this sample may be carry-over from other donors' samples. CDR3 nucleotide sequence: TGTGCCAGCAGCTTACTACAGGGGGCCCGAACTGAAGCTTTCTTT. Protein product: CASSLLQGARTEAFF.